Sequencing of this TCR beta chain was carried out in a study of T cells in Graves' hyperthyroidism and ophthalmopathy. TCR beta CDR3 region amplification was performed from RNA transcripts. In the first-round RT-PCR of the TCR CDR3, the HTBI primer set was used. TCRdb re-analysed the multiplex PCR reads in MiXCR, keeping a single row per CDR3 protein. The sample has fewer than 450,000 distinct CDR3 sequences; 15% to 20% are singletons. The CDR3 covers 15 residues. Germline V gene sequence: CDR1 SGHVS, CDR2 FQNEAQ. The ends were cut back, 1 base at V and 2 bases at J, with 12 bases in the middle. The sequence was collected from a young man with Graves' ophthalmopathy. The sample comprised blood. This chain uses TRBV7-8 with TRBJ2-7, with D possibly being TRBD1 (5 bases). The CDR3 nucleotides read TGTGCCAGCAGCTTAGTCCCAGGGTTTACCTACGAGCAGTACTTC. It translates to CASSLVPGFTYEQYF.